This TCR beta chain was recovered during a study of blood T cell repertoires in COVID-19 (dated by TCRdb to about 2020). With respect to the entire study: The collaborator samples originated in the United States, Italy and Spain and spanned the acute and convalescent phases of COVID-19. The prospective study material was composed of cDNA or gDNA derived from T cells, B-cell-depleted T cells, or PBMCs. Deeply sampled blood TCRbeta repertoires from subjects exposed to, actively infected with, or recovered from COVID-19 were included in the dataset. The repertoires were released in a freely available public database meant as a resource for research on the immune response to SARS-CoV-2. Samples came from the ongoing ImmuneRACE study (first 160 participants) plus 1,254 subjects from 6 global collaborators. Sample metadata almost always included a de-identified subject ID, COVID-19 status, age in years and sex. Where available, HLA class I and class II types were taken from metadata supplied by the sample provider and were not determined by assay-based typing. Study-level results and caveats: How much clinical and demographic metadata was included differed by source and by participant, and the metadata was provided uncurated.

One collaborating source in Seattle enrolled patients during active infection and followed them longitudinally through the course of disease. The collaborating institutions used their own protocols to collect whole blood in K2EDTA tubes. For TCRbeta analysis, collaborator samples were shipped as frozen whole blood, as isolated PBMCs, or as DNA extracted from either sample type. The germline V gene (reference sequence) specifies SGHNT as CDR1 and YYREEE as CDR2. From the cysteine through the phenylalanine, the CDR3 covers 15 amino acids. Only the CDR3 part of the read is kept: 45 bases, read in frame from the first base. Relative to germline, V is missing 5 bases and J is missing 4 bases, with 8 bases of the junction outside any gene match. TCRbeta CDR3 regions were amplified from genomic DNA using the immunoSEQ Assay, a bias-controlled multiplex PCR. The authors processed their data as follows. The number of nucleated cells in each sample was estimated by amplification of reference gene primers within the assay. Sequence reads were collapsed and filtered to measure the absolute abundance of every unique TCRbeta CDR3 rearrangement. For each sample, productive Simpson clonality was calculated by taking the square root of Simpson's diversity index across productive rearrangements. TCRdb obtained this table from immuneACCESS and retained in-frame rearrangements with V and J assigned. These tables miss some clones; where compared with another copy, unresolved V genes account for less than half of the shortfall, and the remainder is unexplained. V and J calls and clone size come straight from that table; D and trimming were deduced from the DNA. Present in this sample are about 150,000 clones, 79% of which were seen just once. The top ten clones comprise around 5% of the sample.

Notes on this clone: It has no known antigen specificity. No qualities accompany the bases; no much larger clone lies one base away.

The specimen sequenced was peripheral blood. The sequence was collected from a woman aged 65 to 85 with COVID-19, enrolled during active disease. The rearrangement joined TRBV5-4 to TRBJ2-1; 8 bases in between match TRBD2. The CDR3 in this case is CASRSGAGGYNEQFF. The DNA reads TGTGCCAGCAGGTCGGGGGCGGGGGGATACAATGAGCAGTTCTTC.